This TCR beta chain comes out of a study of breast tumors, draining lymph nodes, adjacent tissues. Using its own MiXCR run on the multiplex PCR reads, TCRdb lists one record per CDR3 protein. The sample yields roughly 120,000 distinct CDR3 sequences, nearly 20% seen once. Study-wide points: Findings are consistent with lymph node origin and intratumoral expansion of most tumor T cells. Compared with lymph nodes, tumors were less diverse; compared with nontumor tissue, more. Tumor and nontumor repertoires were significantly more similar in luminal-like than in basal-like breast cancer.

Ten or more counts support this clonotype. Antigen specificity is unknown. The CDR3 runs to 16 residues. V was clipped by 0 bases and J by 1 base, with 12 bases between them. CDR1 and CDR2 from the germline V gene are SGHRS and YFSETQ. Samples came from axillary lymph nodes draining the breast cancer. Sample: axillary lymph node tissue. The genes are TRBV5-1 and TRBJ2-3, with D hard to call. The clonotype originates from a female donor with breast cancer. Some clones in this sample may be carry-over from other donors' samples. The CDR3 DNA reads as TGCGCCAGCAGCTTGGACACCACCCCTGGCACAGATACGCAGTATTTT. This sequence encodes CASSLDTTPGTDTQYF.